This T cell receptor (beta chain) was identified during a study of T cell repertoires in cytomegalovirus infection. Findings and limits, study-wide: Clonotypes of TCR beta that were HLA-C-restricted and CMV-specific dominated the ex vivo response.

TCRdb recomputed calls from the reads with MiXCR, one row per CDR3 protein. The repertoire consists of about 830,000 distinct CDR3 sequences, with 32% occurring once and the leading ten covering around 12%. This CDR3 is built from 18 residues. CDR1 is MGHRA and CDR2 is YSYEKL in the germline V gene. J was trimmed by 9 bases and V by 0 bases; bases with no gene match: 13. This clonotype came up many times. The antigen is undetermined. This rearrangement joins TRBV4-1 to TRBJ2-1; 11 bases are shared with TRBD2. The sequenced sample was cultured CD8+ T cells from PBMCs, obtained from culture after CMV antigen stimulation. The TCR sequence derives from a human donor in good health (CMV status not recorded). Some clones in this sample may be carry-over from other donors' samples. The CDR3 loop reads CASSQDFLSGGDLSEQFF. CDR3 nucleotide sequence: TGCGCCAGCAGCCAAGATTTCCTTAGCGGGGGGGACCTGAGTGAGCAGTTCTTC.